This TCR beta chain was sequenced in a study of CD8+ T cells in alopecia areata. Study summary: The investigators scored severity in treated patients by the percentage of affected scalp area. Findings and limits, study-wide: Alopecia totalis/universalis scalp especially showed more expanded CD8+ clones than normal scalp. Among the top 100, expanded CD8+ clones were significantly decreased by tofacitinib, as was scalp clonality.

Treatment in this sample: oral pan-JAK inhibitor, 5-10 mg twice daily. This clone showed up just a few times. Its antigen is unidentified. Extracted from the samples, RNA was reverse transcribed into cDNA to serve as the sequencing template. TCRdb's table, derived via immunoSEQ multiplex PCR, lists solely in-frame clones and lacks some. The data show 150,000 to 200,000 clones, roughly 65% seen once. Germline V gene data show CDR1 as MNHEY and CDR2 as SMNVEV (reference sequence). The V end was cut by 5 bases, the J end by 6 bases, with 11 bases between. This CDR3 contains 14 residues. The chain carries TRBV27 and TRBJ1-6; D gene uncertain. The TCR comes from a human donor with alopecia areata. Material: CD4+ T cells sorted from blood, obtained at week 4, from a patient treated with tofacitinib. DNA of the CDR3: TGTGCCAGCAGTCCCCGACTGGGTAATTCACCCCTCCACTTT. It is translated as CASSPRLGNSPLHF.